This TCR beta chain was recovered during a study of blood T cell repertoires in COVID-19. Study background: Acute and convalescent COVID-19 samples came from the United States, Italy and Spain.

CDR1 SGHTA and CDR2 FQGNSA come from the germline V gene. Germline trimming cut 5 bases from V and 1 base from J; bases unmatched to any gene: 9. This CDR3 is 18 amino acids long. Sequencing was performed with immunoSEQ multiplex PCR; in TCRdb, only in-frame clones are kept and a portion is missing. The sample lists over 200,000 clones, roughly 88% occurring once. This receptor was taken from a woman between 45 and 60 years old who had recovered from COVID-19. The sequenced sample consisted of PBMCs or T cells enriched from blood (not recorded which). The chain couples TRBV7-2 to TRBJ2-7; 15 nucleotides match TRBD2. CDR3 sequence reads: CASSRGTSGRRVSYEQYF. CDR3 bases: TGTGCCAGCAGCCGGGGGACTAGCGGGAGGCGGGTATCCTACGAGCAGTACTTC.